In its sample, the clone carrying this T cell receptor (beta chain) was seen many times. The antigen is undetermined. Patients showing uncontrolled infection, other autoimmune disease, pregnancy or lactation were ineligible. Thyroid ultrasound, orbital computed tomography, clinical symptoms, and serum thyroxine and TRAb underpinned diagnoses. Regions amplified from RNA transcripts were the TCR beta CDR3 regions. HTBI primers drove first-round RT-PCR of the TCR CDR3. TCRdb re-derived calls from the multiplex PCR reads in MiXCR, one entry per CDR3 protein. The sample consists of approximately 700,000 distinct CDR3 sequences, just under 45% of them appearing once. V shed 6 bases and J shed 10 bases, with 16 bases lying between them. Germline V gives CDR1 SNHLY, CDR2 FYNNEI. The CDR3 spans 14 residues. This sample was taken from a study of T cells in Graves' hyperthyroidism and ophthalmopathy. The study's findings and limits: A model using 13 V-J features told ophthalmopathy apart from stable hyperthyroidism. The majority of expanded thyroid clonotypes above 0.001 also appeared in blood.

Sequences were obtained from peripheral blood or thyroid tissue (not recorded which). The sequence derives from an adult man with Graves' disease, either hyperthyroidism or ophthalmopathy (not recorded which). V usage is TRBV2 and J usage is TRBJ1-6, with D maybe TRBD1 (5 bases). Here the CDR3 reads CASSEIRVGSPLHF. The CDR3 coding sequence is TGTGCCAGCAGCGAAATCAGGGTAGGGTCACCCCTCCACTTT.